This T cell receptor (beta chain) was obtained from a study of blood T cell repertoires in COVID-19. Study-level background: There were acute and convalescent COVID-19 samples, and they came from the United States, Italy and Spain.

This CDR3 is 14 amino acids long. The germline V gene has CDR1 LGHNA and CDR2 YSLEER. Trimming shortened V by 0 bases and J by 4 bases, and 6 bases separated the two germline ends. Clones were read by immunoSEQ multiplex PCR, and TCRdb kept only the in-frame ones, dropping some. The sample consists of 270,000 or so clones, roughly 80% of them appearing once. Sequencing was done on a sample of PBMCs or T cells enriched from blood (not recorded which). The receptor comes from a man aged 50 or older who had recovered from COVID-19. This chain joins TRBV4-3 and TRBJ1-4; D remains ambiguous. The CDR3 reads CASSQDRGNEKLFF. The CDR3 DNA is TGCGCCAGCAGCCAAGATCGGGGTAATGAAAAACTGTTTTTT.